Following are 8 T cell receptor beta chains from one sample sequenced in a study of blood T cell repertoires in COVID-19. TCRdb's copy holds only in-frame clones and misses some; the assay was immunoSEQ multiplex PCR. Here the sample spans fewer than 400,000 clones, just under 90% being singletons. The sample was PBMCs or T cells enriched from blood (not recorded which). These receptors originate from a woman in her thirties who had recovered from COVID-19.

The chain links TRBV6-5 to TRBJ1-1, with TRBD1 as a possible D gene (5 bases). V shed 7 bases and J shed 4 bases, with 16 bases lying between them. Germline V CDR1 and CDR2: MNHEY, SVGAGI. CDR3 length equals 14 residues. CDR3 in amino acids: CASTPPGGSTEAFF. CDR3 in DNA: TGTGCCAGCACCCCACCGGGGGGGAGCACTGAAGCTTTCTTT.

This clone was observed once. The V and J genes are TRBV11-1 and TRBJ2-2; D is perhaps TRBD1 (6 bases). The V end was cut by 7 bases, the J end by 5 bases, with 17 bases between. CDR1 is SGHAT, CDR2 FQDESV, per germline (reference sequence). The CDR3 has 15 residues. The DNA of the CDR3 is TGTGCCAGCATGAAAACTAGGGGGTATACCGGGGAGCTGTTTTTT. It specifies CASMKTRGYTGELFF.

This clone is a singleton in its sample. This sequence joins TRBV7-9 and TRBJ1-5; D is undetermined. Germline-derived CDR1 and CDR2 are SEHNR and FQNEAQ (reference sequence). Deletions cut 8 bases from V and 10 bases from J, with 18 bases between. The length of the CDR3 is 13 residues. CDR3 sequence reads: CASGTAPRGPQHF. CDR3 DNA sequence: TGTGCCAGCGGAACGGCCCCACGGGGTCCCCAGCATTTT. Looking up the rest from reference TRBV7-9 and TRBJ1-5 gives the full variable domain: DTGVSQNPRHKITKRGQNVTFRCDPISEHNRLYWYRQTLGQGPEFLTYFQNEAQLEKSRLLSDRFSAERPKGSFSTLEIQRTEQGDSAMYLCASGTAPRGPQHFGDGTRLSIL.

This chain joins TRBV4-2 and TRBJ1-1; 8 bases agree with TRBD1. The germline gives CDR1 LGHNA, CDR2 YNFKEQ. Trimming removed 0 bases from V and 7 bases from J; junction bases left unmatched: 7. The CDR3 consists of 15 residues. CDR3 sequence: CASSQDQGAWGEAFF. The CDR3 DNA reads TGTGCCAGCAGCCAAGATCAGGGGGCTTGGGGTGAAGCTTTCTTT.

This rearrangement joins TRBV11-2 to TRBJ2-4, with D perhaps TRBD2 (6 bases). Germline values: CDR1 SGHAT, CDR2 FQNNGV. The CDR3 has 16 amino acids. V was clipped by 0 bases and J by 0 bases, with 9 bases between them. CDR3 loop: CASSLDGGLAKNIQYF. The CDR3 DNA reads TGTGCCAGCAGCTTAGATGGGGGGTTAGCCAAAAACATTCAGTACTTC.

This clone was observed once. V is TRBV7-3 and J is TRBJ1-1; 8 nucleotides line up with TRBD1. The CDR3 length is 15 residues. Germline CDR1 is SGHTA and CDR2 is FQGTGA. J gave up 3 bases and V 5 bases, and 8 bases lay outside the gene matches. CDR3 DNA sequence: TGTGCCAGCAGCCCCCTCACAGGGGGAGACACTGAAGCTTTCTTT. As protein: CASSPLTGGDTEAFF.

V and J are TRBV7-9 and TRBJ1-1; 7 nucleotides align to TRBD1. This CDR3 has 17 amino acids. The germline CDR1 and CDR2 sequences are SEHNR and FQNEAQ (reference sequence). Losses at the gene ends were 3 bases for V and 1 base for J; bases not matched to a gene: 11. The CDR3 here is CASSFLRQGWGNTEAFF. CDR3 coding DNA: TGTGCCAGCAGCTTTCTGAGACAGGGCTGGGGGAACACTGAAGCTTTCTTT.

This chain joins TRBV7-6 and TRBJ2-5, with D tentatively TRBD2 (5 bases). The germline CDR1 and CDR2 sequences are SGHVS and FNYEAQ. There are 15 residues in the CDR3. With 2 bases removed from V and 5 bases from J, the gap between germline ends came to 15 bases. The CDR3 region has the DNA TGTGCCAGCAGCTTAAACACTAGAGTGTGGGAGACCCAGTACTTC. Its translation: CASSLNTRVWETQYF.